What follows is one T cell receptor beta chain and its context. The data stem from a study of PD-L1 blockade in urothelial cancer. The data were produced by immunoSEQ multiplex PCR, yet TCRdb's version contains in-frame clones alone and is incomplete. The data show about 84,000 clones, with about 80% seen just once and more than 8% held by the top ten. From germline, CDR1 is MNHEY and CDR2 SMNVEV (reference sequence). This CDR3 has 17 amino acids. V was clipped by 2 bases and J by 4 bases; unmatched bases: 10. The TCR sequence derives from a man in his sixties or seventies with urothelial cancer. The specimen was PBMCs, collected around atezolizumab (anti-PD-L1) treatment. The gene calls are TRBV27 and TRBJ1-1; 10 bases line up with TRBD1. The chain's CDR3 is CASSLIGQGGMATEAFF. The CDR3 DNA reads TGTGCCAGCAGTTTAATAGGACAGGGGGGGATGGCCACTGAAGCTTTCTTT.